The 14 T cell receptor beta chains presented below share a single source sample, sequenced in a study of technical replicates of blood from several donors. The protocol was immunoSEQ multiplex PCR, while the TCRdb copy is restricted to in-frame clones and leaves out a portion. The sample lists some 70,000 clones, around 95% seen once, with approximately 0.22% in the top ten. The source material was T cells isolated from PBMCs. These receptors were obtained from a human donor in good health.

The chain couples TRBV27 to TRBJ2-2, with D maybe TRBD2 (5 bases). The CDR3 consists of 14 residues. The germline CDR1 and CDR2 sequences are MNHEY and SMNVEV (reference sequence). With 4 bases removed from V and 0 bases from J, the gap between germline ends came to 6 bases. The CDR3, as DNA: TGTGCCAGCAGTTCCGGGGCGAACACCGGGGAGCTGTTTTTT. As protein: CASSSGANTGELFF.

This chain links TRBV12-2 with TRBJ2-1; TRBD2 is taken as the D call from the table, unchecked against the DNA. TRBV12-2 is recorded as a pseudogene. The CDR3 runs 17 residues. The CDR3 sequence is CASRLASSTGGRCEQFF. CDR3 in DNA: TGTGCAAGTCGCTTAGCCTCATCTACGGGGGGTCGATGTGAGCAGTTCTTC.

The chain has TRBV9 and TRBJ2-7; 8 nucleotides agree with TRBD1. Germline lookup yields CDR1 SGDLS and CDR2 YYNGEE. The length of the CDR3 is 15 residues. The V and J ends lost 3 bases and 3 bases, in that order; junction bases with no gene match: 8. The CDR3: CASSASGTGGYEQYF. DNA of the CDR3: TGTGCCAGCAGCGCGTCCGGGACAGGAGGCTACGAGCAGTACTTC.

The chain recombines TRBV5-4 with TRBJ1-3; D not resolved. Germline CDR1 reads SGHNT; CDR2 reads YYREEE (reference sequence). The CDR3 has 12 residues. V gave up 4 bases and J gave up 9 bases, with 11 bases separating them. CDR3 in DNA: TGTGCCAGCAGCCCCGCGGCGGGCACCATATATTTT. Protein product: CASSPAAGTIYF.

The V and J genes are TRBV5-1 and TRBJ2-7; 7 nucleotides agree with TRBD2. This CDR3 has 15 residues. CDR1 is SGHRS, CDR2 YFSETQ, per germline. The trim removed 0 bases at V and 1 base at J, leaving 4 bases unmatched. In nucleotides, the CDR3 is TGCGCCAGCAGCTTGGCCAGCGGGATATCCTACGAGCAGTACTTC. Translating it yields CASSLASGISYEQYF.

The chain recombines TRBV10-3 with TRBJ2-1; 14 positions agree with TRBD2. V trimming: 2 bases; J trimming: 7 bases; junction bases outside the gene matches: 4. Germline CDR1 ENHRY, CDR2 SYGVKD. CDR3 length: 16 residues. The DNA of the CDR3 is TGTGCCATCAGTGAGCCCGGGACTAGCGGGAGTAATGAGCAGTTCTTC. It specifies CAISEPGTSGSNEQFF.

The rearrangement joins TRBV4-1 to TRBJ2-2; 7 nucleotides agree with TRBD2. Germline V gives CDR1 MGHRA, CDR2 YSYEKL. This CDR3 has 14 residues. Trimming removed 6 bases from V and 5 bases from J; junction bases left unmatched: 6. The CDR3 bases are TGCGCCAGCAGACGGTCAGCGGGAACCGGGGAGCTGTTTTTT. Encoded protein: CASRRSAGTGELFF.

The chain joins TRBV5-4 to TRBJ2-4; TRBD1 aligns across 12 bases. The CDR3 runs 19 residues. Germline loops: CDR1 SGHNT, CDR2 YYREEE (reference sequence). Losses at the gene ends were 2 bases for V and 1 base for J; bases not matched to a gene: 10. The CDR3 bases are TGTGCCAGCAGCTTATGGGACAGGGGGCCAACCAAGGCCAAAAACATTCAGTACTTC. Translating gives CASSLWDRGPTKAKNIQYF.

V is TRBV7-5 and J is TRBJ2-5; the table's D call, TRBD1, has no DNA check behind it. TRBV7-5 represents a pseudogene. The CDR3 sequence is 14 residues long. The CDR3 region is CVRSLFTRQETQYF. The CDR3 DNA follows: TGTGTCAGAAGCTTATTTACCAGGCAAGAGACCCAGTACTTC.

The chain links TRBV19 to TRBJ2-3; D uncertain. Germline-derived CDR1 and CDR2 are LNHDA and SQIVND (reference sequence). Trimming cost V 8 bases and J 0 bases, with 9 bases left between them. There are 13 residues in the CDR3. The CDR3 here is CASRLGSTDTQYF. DNA for the CDR3: TGTGCCAGTCGCCTAGGTAGCACAGATACGCAGTATTTT. The whole variable domain, remainder taken from reference TRBV19 and TRBJ2-3, is DGGITQSPKYLFRKEGQNVTLSCEQNLNHDAMYWYRQDPGQGLRLIYYSQIVNDFQKGDIAEGYSVSREKKESFPLTVTSAQKNPTAFYLCASRLGSTDTQYFGPGTRLTVL.

The V call is TRBV30, the J call TRBJ1-5, with D possibly TRBD1 on 6 matching bases. V lost 1 base and J lost 4, with 17 bases in between. The CDR3 extends over 16 amino acids. From germline, CDR1 is GTSNPN and CDR2 SVGIG (reference sequence). The CDR3 spells CAWSEGFGGANQPQHF. CDR3 bases: TGTGCCTGGAGTGAAGGGTTTGGGGGGGCAAATCAGCCCCAGCATTTT.

V gene TRBV7-8 combines with J gene TRBJ1-1; D is ambiguous. V lost 5 bases to trimming and J lost 4 bases, with 8 bases between them. This CDR3 region has 12 residues. Germline assignment: CDR1 SGHVS and CDR2 FQNEAQ. The CDR3 here is CASSRHSTEAFF. CDR3 sequence (DNA): TGTGCCAGCAGCCGACATTCCACTGAAGCTTTCTTT.

The rearrangement links TRBV7-8 to TRBJ1-5, with a weak D call TRBD1 (6 bases). Germline values: CDR1 SGHVS, CDR2 FQNEAQ. The CDR3 runs 14 residues. Trimming cost V 5 bases and J 6 bases, with 14 bases left between them. The CDR3 here is CASSPGDDTQPQHF. The CDR3 DNA reads as TGTGCCAGCAGCCCAGGGGACGACACTCAGCCCCAGCATTTT.

The gene calls are TRBV30 and TRBJ1-6, with D maybe TRBD1 (6 bases). This CDR3 is built from 16 residues. The V end was cut by 0 bases, the J end by 0 bases, with 9 bases between. Per the germline V gene, CDR1 is GTSNPN and CDR2 is SVGIG (reference sequence). CDR3 residues: CAWSVDRSSYNSPLHF. The CDR3 DNA follows: TGTGCCTGGAGTGTGGACAGAAGCTCCTATAATTCACCCCTCCACTTT. The whole variable domain, remainder taken from reference TRBV30 and TRBJ1-6, is SQTIHQWPATLVQPVGSPLSLECTVEGTSNPNLYWYRQAAGRGLQLLFYSVGIGQISSEVPQNLSASRPQDRQFILSSKKLLLSDSGFYLCAWSVDRSSYNSPLHFGNGTRLTVT.